Listed here are 16 T cell receptor beta chains from one sample, sequenced in a study of blood T cell repertoires in COVID-19. Some clones are missing from TCRdb's copy, which holds only in-frame ones; the method was immunoSEQ multiplex PCR. The sample holds 180,000 or so clones, 80% to 90% seen once. The source material was peripheral blood. The source is a man between 60 and 75 years old with acute or convalescent COVID-19.

The chain links TRBV3-1 (or the pseudogene TRBV3-2) to TRBJ2-3; TRBD2 might be the D (6 bases). Germline V lookup: CDR1 LGHDT, CDR2 YNNKEL (reference sequence). The CDR3 has 13 residues. V lost 6 bases to trimming and J lost 5 bases, with 12 bases between them. In DNA, the CDR3 is TGTGCCAGCAGGACTAGTCCGGGAGATACGCAGTATTTT. It is translated as CASRTSPGDTQYF.

The chain has TRBV7-2 and TRBJ1-2; the match to TRBD1 covers 9 bases. After removal of 2 bases from V and 4 bases from J, the junction contained 14 bases not matched to a gene. This CDR3 spans 18 amino acids. Looked up from germline, CDR1 is SGHTA and CDR2 is FQGNSA. CDR3 coding DNA: TGTGCCAGCAGCTTACGACGGCCGAGACAGGGGGGGAGCTATGGCTACACCTTC. Its protein is CASSLRRPRQGGSYGYTF.

A single count supports this clone. The CDR3 reads CASSQELGQVYEQYF. Written as DNA, the CDR3 is TGTGCCAGCAGCCAAGAGTTAGGACAGGTCTACGAGCAGTACTTC. This sequence joins TRBV4-2 and TRBJ2-7, with 7 nucleotides matching TRBD1. The CDR3 is 15 residues long. Per the germline V gene, CDR1 is LGHNA and CDR2 is YNFKEQ. V trimming: 0 bases; J trimming: 3 bases; junction bases outside the gene matches: 5.

J is TRBJ2-3 and V is TRBV28; 8 bases are shared with TRBD1. The V gene's germline CDR1 is MDHEN and CDR2 SYDVKM. The V segment lost 3 bases and the J segment 0 bases; nucleotides outside the gene matches: 5. The CDR3 runs 16 residues. This chain's CDR3 is CASSFQGAPSTDTQYF. The CDR3 DNA sequence: TGTGCCAGCAGTTTCCAGGGGGCGCCCAGCACAGATACGCAGTATTTT.

This clone was seen only a few times. The chain employs TRBV19 and TRBJ2-2; D gene uncertain. CDR3 length equals 17 residues. Germline values: CDR1 LNHDA, CDR2 SQIVND (reference sequence). The ends were cut back, 2 bases at V and 4 bases at J, with 17 bases in the middle. CDR3 bases: TGTGCCAGTAGTATACAAGCGAAGGTGCTTGGCACCGGGGAGCTGTTTTTT. This translates into CASSIQAKVLGTGELFF.

The V call is TRBV19, the J call TRBJ2-5; weak D call: TRBD2 (6 bases). The CDR3 sequence is 16 residues long. CDR1 LNHDA and CDR2 SQIVND come from the germline V gene (reference sequence). Deletions cut 1 base from V and 5 bases from J, with 17 bases between. CDR3 in amino acids: CASSIALALRGETQYF. Here the CDR3 DNA reads TGTGCCAGTAGTATAGCCCTAGCGCTCCGCGGGGAGACCCAGTACTTC.

This clone was counted many times. The junction departs from the called germline gene at one end, perhaps through a read error. The DNA for the CDR3 is TGTGCCAGCAGCTTGCCTGAATCGGGGACAGTAGGCTTC. This sequence encodes CASSLPESGTVGF. This chain connects TRBV5-4 to TRBJ2-7, with 7 bases that match TRBD1. The CDR3 has 13 amino acids. Germline V lookup: CDR1 SGHNT, CDR2 YYREEE (reference sequence).

This chain connects TRBV6-1 to TRBJ1-6; TRBD1 might be the D (5 bases). The CDR3 totals 17 residues. Per germline, CDR1 MNHNS and CDR2 SASEGT. The V and J ends lost 3 bases and 3 bases respectively, with 15 bases between them. CDR3 residues: CASSEELVQGYNSPLHF. CDR3 nucleotides: TGTGCCAGCAGTGAGGAGTTGGTCCAGGGCTATAATTCACCCCTCCACTTT.

With regard to this clone: Other DNA variants within this sample encode the same CDR3. The V gene is TRBV10-3, the J gene TRBJ2-7, with 13 bases aligning to TRBD2. Germline V gives CDR1 ENHRY, CDR2 SYGVKD. After removal of 8 bases from V and 4 bases from J, the junction contained 8 bases not matched to a gene. This CDR3 spans 15 amino acids. In DNA form, the CDR3 reads TGTGCCATCGGACTAGCGGGAGTTGACGGTTACGAGCAGTACTTC. Translating gives CAIGLAGVDGYEQYF.

This clone is a singleton in its sample. This CDR3 is also generated by other DNA sequences in the sample. V gene TRBV11-3 combines with J gene TRBJ1-3; D is possibly TRBD1 (5 bases). The germline V gene has CDR1 SGHNT and CDR2 YENEEA. The V end was cut by 3 bases, the J end by 0 bases, with 6 bases between. This CDR3 has 14 amino acids. Here the CDR3 reads CASSLGGSGNTIYF. Here the CDR3 DNA reads TGTGCCAGCAGCTTGGGGGGCTCTGGAAACACCATATATTTT.

The CDR3 DNA follows: TGTGCCAGCAGCGTAGCGTTTGTCGGCACAGATACGCAGTATTTT. This encodes CASSVAFVGTDTQYF. V gene TRBV9 combines with J gene TRBJ2-3; D is unclear. The CDR3 totals 15 residues. Trimming shortened V by 0 bases and J by 1 base, and 9 bases separated the two germline ends. Germline lookup yields CDR1 SGDLS and CDR2 YYNGEE. Based on the CDR3 plus reference TRBV9 and TRBJ2-3, the full variable domain is DSGVTQTPKHLITATGQRVTLRCSPRSGDLSVYWYQQSLDQGLQFLIQYYNGEERAKGNILERFSAQQFPDLHSELNLSSLELGDSALYFCASSVAFVGTDTQYFGPGTRLTVL.

V usage is TRBV5-4 and J usage is TRBJ2-5; D remains unclear. The CDR3 is 13 residues long. V was shortened by 2 bases and J by 7 bases, with 12 bases between the two germline ends. In germline, CDR1 is SGHNT, CDR2 YYREEE (reference sequence). Here the CDR3 reads CASSFRHPGTQYF. Written as DNA, the CDR3 is TGTGCCAGCAGCTTCCGGCACCCGGGGACCCAGTACTTC.

This chain joins TRBV5-5 and TRBJ1-1; perhaps TRBD1 as D (5 bases). Trimming removed 5 bases at V and 4 bases at J, with 21 bases between. Germline V lookup: CDR1 SGHKS, CDR2 YYEKEE (reference sequence). The CDR3 length is 16 residues. CDR3 loop: CASSHRSGRGGTEAFF. The DNA of the CDR3 is TGTGCCAGCAGTCATCGAAGCGGGCGGGGGGGCACTGAAGCTTTCTTT. The variable domain in full, completed from reference TRBV5-5 and TRBJ1-1, reads DAGVTQSPTHLIKTRGQQVTLRCSPISGHKSVSWYQQVLGQGPQFIFQYYEKEERGRGNFPDRFSARQFPNYSSELNVNALLLGDSALYLCASSHRSGRGGTEAFFGQGTRLTVV.

This clone was recorded only once. The genes are TRBV6-5 and TRBJ1-5; 8 bases agree with TRBD1. Germline V lookup: CDR1 MNHEY, CDR2 SVGAGI. CDR3 length equals 15 residues. V dropped 7 bases and J dropped 1; count of bases not matched to a gene: 6. The CDR3 spells CASTSGQGSNQPQHF. CDR3 DNA sequence: TGTGCCAGCACCTCAGGACAGGGAAGCAATCAGCCCCAGCATTTT.

The chain combines TRBV2 with TRBJ1-1, with 9 bases fitting TRBD1. J lost 2 bases, V lost 8 bases, and 6 bases had no gene match. The CDR3 is 14 residues long. Germline assignment: CDR1 SNHLY and CDR2 FYNNEI. The CDR3 coding sequence is TGTGCCAGCTCAGGGACAGGGTATAACACTGAAGCTTTCTTT. Translated: CASSGTGYNTEAFF.

This chain links TRBV18 with TRBJ2-3, with D tentatively TRBD1 (5 bases). The CDR3 spans 13 residues. The germline CDR1 and CDR2 sequences are KGHSH and LQKENI. Trimming took 4 bases from V and 3 from J, leaving 8 bases between them. CDR3 nucleotides: TGTGCCAGCTCACGCCCAGGGACAGATACGCAGTATTTT. The encoded protein is CASSRPGTDTQYF.